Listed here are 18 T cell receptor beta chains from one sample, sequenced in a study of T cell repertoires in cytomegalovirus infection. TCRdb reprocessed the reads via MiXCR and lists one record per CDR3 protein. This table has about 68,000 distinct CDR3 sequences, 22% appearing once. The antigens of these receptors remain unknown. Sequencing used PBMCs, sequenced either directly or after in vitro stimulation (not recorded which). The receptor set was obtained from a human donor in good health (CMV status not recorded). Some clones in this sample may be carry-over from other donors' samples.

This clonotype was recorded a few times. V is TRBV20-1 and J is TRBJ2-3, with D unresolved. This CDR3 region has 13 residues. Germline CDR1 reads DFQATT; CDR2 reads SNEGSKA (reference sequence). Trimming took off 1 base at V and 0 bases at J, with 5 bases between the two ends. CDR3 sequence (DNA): TGCAGTGCTAGAGCCCAAAGCACAGATACGCAGTATTTT. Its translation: CSARAQSTDTQYF.

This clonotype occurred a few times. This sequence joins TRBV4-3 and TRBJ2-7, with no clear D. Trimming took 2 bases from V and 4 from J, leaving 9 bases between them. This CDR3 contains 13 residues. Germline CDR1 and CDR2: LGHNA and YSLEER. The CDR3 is CASSQHVEYEQYF. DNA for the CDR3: TGCGCCAGCAGCCAACACGTGGAGTACGAGCAGTACTTC.

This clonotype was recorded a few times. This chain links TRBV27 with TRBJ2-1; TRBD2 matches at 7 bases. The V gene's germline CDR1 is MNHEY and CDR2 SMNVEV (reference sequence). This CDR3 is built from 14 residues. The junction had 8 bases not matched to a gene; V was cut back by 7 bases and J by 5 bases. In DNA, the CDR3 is TGTGCCAGCAATGGGCTAGCGGCCAACAATGAGCAGTTCTTC. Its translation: CASNGLAANNEQFF.

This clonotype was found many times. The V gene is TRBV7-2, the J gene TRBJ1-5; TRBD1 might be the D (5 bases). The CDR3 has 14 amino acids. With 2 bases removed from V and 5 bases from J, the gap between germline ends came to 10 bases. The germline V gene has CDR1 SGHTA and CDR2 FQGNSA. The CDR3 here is CASSLQEGDQPQHF. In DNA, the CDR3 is TGTGCCAGCAGCTTACAAGAAGGGGATCAGCCCCAGCATTTT.

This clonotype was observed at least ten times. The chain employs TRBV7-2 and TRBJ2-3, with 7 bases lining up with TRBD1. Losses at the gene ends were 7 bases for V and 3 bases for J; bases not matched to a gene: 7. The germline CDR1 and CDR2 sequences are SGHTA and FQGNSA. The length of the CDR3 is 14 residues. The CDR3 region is CASTHSTGTDTQYF. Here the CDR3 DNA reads TGTGCCAGCACCCATTCGACAGGGACAGATACGCAGTATTTT.

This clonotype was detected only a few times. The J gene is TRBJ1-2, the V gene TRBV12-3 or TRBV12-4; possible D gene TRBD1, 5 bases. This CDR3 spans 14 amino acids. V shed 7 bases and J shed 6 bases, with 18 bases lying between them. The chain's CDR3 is CASNLGPGIDGYTF. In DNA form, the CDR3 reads TGTGCCAGCAACCTGGGACCGGGAATAGATGGCTACACCTTC.

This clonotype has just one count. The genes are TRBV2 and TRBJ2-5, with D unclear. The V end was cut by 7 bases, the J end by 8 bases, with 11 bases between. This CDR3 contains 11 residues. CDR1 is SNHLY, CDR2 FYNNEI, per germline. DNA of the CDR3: TGTGCCAGCACCTCGGCCCGTACCCAGTACTTC. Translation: CASTSARTQYF.

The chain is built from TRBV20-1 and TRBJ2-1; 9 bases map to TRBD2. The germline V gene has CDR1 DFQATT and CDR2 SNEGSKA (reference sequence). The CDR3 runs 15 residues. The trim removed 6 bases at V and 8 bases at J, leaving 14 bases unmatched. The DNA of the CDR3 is TGCAGTGCGAAGCTGGGGACTAGCCCTTTCGATGAGCAGTTCTTC. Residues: CSAKLGTSPFDEQFF.

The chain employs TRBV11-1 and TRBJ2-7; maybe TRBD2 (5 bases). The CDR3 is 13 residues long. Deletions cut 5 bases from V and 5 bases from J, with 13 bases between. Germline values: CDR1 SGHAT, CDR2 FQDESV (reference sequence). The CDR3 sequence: CASSACEGNEQYF. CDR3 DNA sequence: TGTGCCAGCAGCGCGTGTGAGGGCAACGAGCAGTACTTC.

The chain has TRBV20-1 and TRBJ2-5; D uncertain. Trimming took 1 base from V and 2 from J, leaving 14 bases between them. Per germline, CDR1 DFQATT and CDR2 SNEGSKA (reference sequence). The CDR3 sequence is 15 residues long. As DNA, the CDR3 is TGCAGTGCTAGAGTCGGTTACCCCTCACAAGAGACCCAGTACTTC. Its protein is CSARVGYPSQETQYF.

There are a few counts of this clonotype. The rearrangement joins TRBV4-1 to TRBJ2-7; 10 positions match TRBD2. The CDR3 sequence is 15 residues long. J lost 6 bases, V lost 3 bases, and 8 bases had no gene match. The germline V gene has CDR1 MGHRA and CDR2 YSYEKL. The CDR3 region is CASSHLAGVEVEQYF. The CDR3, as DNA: TGCGCCAGCAGCCACCTAGCGGGAGTGGAGGTCGAGCAGTACTTC.

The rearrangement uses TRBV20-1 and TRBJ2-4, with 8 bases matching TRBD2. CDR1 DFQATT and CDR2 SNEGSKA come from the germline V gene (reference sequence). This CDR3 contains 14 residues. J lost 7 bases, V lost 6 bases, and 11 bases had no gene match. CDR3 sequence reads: CSAELAGGANIQYF. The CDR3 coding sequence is TGCAGTGCCGAGCTAGCGGGCGGGGCGAACATTCAGTACTTC.

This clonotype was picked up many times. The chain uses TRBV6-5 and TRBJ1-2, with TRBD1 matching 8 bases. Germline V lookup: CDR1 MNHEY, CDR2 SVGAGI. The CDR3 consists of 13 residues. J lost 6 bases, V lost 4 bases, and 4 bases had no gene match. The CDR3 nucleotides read TGTGCCAGCAGTTCGGGACAGGAGCATGGCTACACCTTC. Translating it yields CASSSGQEHGYTF.

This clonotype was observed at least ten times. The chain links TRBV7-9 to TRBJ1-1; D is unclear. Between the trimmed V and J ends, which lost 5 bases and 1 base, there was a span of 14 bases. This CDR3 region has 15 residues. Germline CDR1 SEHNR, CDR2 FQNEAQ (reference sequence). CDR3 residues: CASSPTKGRNTEAFF. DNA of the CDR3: TGTGCCAGCAGCCCTACGAAGGGCAGGAACACTGAAGCTTTCTTT.

The CDR3 region is CASSLGGLAEETQYF. In DNA, the CDR3 is TGTGCCAGCAGTTTGGGGGGACTAGCGGAAGAGACCCAGTACTTC. V and J are TRBV28 and TRBJ2-5; TRBD2 matches 11 bases. Unmatched junction bases numbered 3, after V lost 3 bases and J lost 3 bases. The germline CDR1 and CDR2 sequences are MDHEN and SYDVKM. The length of the CDR3 is 15 residues.

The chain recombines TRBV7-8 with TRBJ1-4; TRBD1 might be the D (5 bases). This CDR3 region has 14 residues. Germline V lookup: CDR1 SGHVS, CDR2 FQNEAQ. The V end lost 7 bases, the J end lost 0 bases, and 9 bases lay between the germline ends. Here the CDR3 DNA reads TGTGCCAGCACCCGGGGGGCAACTAATGAAAAACTGTTTTTT. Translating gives CASTRGATNEKLFF.

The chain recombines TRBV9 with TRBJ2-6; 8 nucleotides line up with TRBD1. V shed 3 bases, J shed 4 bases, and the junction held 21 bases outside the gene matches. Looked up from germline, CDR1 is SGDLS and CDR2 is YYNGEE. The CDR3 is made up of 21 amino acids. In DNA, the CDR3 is TGTGCCAGCAGCGGACCAATTCGAGGCAGGGGGCGCGACTCCGGGGCCAACGTCCTGACTTTC. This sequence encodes CASSGPIRGRGRDSGANVLTF. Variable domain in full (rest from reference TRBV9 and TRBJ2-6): DSGVTQTPKHLITATGQRVTLRCSPRSGDLSVYWYQQSLDQGLQFLIQYYNGEERAKGNILERFSAQQFPDLHSELNLSSLELGDSALYFCASSGPIRGRGRDSGANVLTFGAGSRLTVL.

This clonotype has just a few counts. The CDR3 spells CASSSQNTRVGEQYV. CDR3 nucleotides: TGTGCCAGCAGCTCGCAGAATACAAGGGTCGGCGAGCAGTACGTC. J is TRBJ2-7 and V is TRBV7-6, with D uncertain. The V gene's germline CDR1 is SGHVS and CDR2 FNYEAQ. V shed 4 bases and J shed 6 bases, with 19 bases lying between them. The CDR3 contains 15 residues.